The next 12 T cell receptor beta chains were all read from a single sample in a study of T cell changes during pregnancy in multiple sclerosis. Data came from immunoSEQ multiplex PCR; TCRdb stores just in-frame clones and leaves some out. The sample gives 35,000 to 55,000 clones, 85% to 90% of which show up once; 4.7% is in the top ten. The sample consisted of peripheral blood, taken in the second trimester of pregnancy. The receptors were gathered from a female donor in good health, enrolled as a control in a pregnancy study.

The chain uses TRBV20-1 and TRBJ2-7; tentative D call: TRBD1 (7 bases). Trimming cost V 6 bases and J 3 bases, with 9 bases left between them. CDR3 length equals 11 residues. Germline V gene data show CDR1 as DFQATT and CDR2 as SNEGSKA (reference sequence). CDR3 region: CSAQGGYEQYF. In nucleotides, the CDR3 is TGCAGTGCCCAGGGGGGCTACGAGCAGTACTTC.

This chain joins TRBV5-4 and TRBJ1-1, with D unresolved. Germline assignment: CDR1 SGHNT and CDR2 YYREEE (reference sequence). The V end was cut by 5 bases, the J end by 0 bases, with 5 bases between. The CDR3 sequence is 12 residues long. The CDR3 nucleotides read TGTGCCAGCAGACATATGAACACTGAAGCTTTCTTT. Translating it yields CASRHMNTEAFF.

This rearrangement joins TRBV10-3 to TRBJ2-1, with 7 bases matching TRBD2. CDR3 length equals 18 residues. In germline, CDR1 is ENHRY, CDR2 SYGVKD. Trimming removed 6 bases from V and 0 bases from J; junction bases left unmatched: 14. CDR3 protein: CAIRMAGSGESSYNEQFF. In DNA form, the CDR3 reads TGTGCCATCAGGATGGCGGGCAGCGGGGAGAGCTCCTACAATGAGCAGTTCTTC.

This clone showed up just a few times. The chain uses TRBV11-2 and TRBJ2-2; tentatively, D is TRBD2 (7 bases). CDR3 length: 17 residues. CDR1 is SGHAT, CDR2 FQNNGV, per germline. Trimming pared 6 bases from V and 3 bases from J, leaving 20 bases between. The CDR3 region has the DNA TGTGCCAGCAGTTCGCTTCGAGGCGGGGGCTACACCGGGGAGCTGTTTTTT. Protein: CASSSLRGGGYTGELFF.

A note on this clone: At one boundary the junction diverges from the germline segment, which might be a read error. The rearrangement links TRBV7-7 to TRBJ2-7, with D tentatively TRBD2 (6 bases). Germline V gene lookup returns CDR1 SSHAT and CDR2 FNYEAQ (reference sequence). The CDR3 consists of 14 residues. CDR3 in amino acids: CASSLREIGYEQYF. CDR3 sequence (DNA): TGTGCTAGCAGCTTGCGGGAAATTGGCTACGAGCAGTACTTC.

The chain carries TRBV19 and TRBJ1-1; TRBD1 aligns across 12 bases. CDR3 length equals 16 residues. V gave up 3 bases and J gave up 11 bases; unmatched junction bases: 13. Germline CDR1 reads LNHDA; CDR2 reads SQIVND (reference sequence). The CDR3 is CASSMRRDRGPEAAFF. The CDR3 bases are TGTGCCAGTAGTATGCGCCGGGACAGGGGGCCCGAGGCGGCTTTCTTT.

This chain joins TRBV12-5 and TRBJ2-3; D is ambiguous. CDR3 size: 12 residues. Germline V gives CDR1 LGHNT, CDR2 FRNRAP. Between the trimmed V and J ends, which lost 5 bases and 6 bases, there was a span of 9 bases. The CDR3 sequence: CASGRSVDTQYF. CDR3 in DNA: TGTGCTAGTGGTCGGTCGGTGGATACGCAGTATTTT.

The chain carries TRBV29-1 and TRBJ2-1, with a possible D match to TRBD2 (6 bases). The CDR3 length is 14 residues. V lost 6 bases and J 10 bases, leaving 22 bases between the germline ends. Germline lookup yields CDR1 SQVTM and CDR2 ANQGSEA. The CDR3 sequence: CSVGGLLQGEEQFF. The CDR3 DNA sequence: TGCAGCGTGGGGGGTCTGCTTCAAGGAGAGGAGCAGTTCTTC.

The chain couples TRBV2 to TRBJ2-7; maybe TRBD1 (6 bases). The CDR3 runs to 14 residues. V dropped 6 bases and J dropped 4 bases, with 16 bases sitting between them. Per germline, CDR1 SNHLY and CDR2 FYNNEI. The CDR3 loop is CASRKSRDIYEQYF. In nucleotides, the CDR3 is TGTGCCAGCAGGAAGTCCCGGGACATTTACGAGCAGTACTTC. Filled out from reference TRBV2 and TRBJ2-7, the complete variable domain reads EPEVTQTPSHQVTQMGQEVILRCVPISNHLYFYWYRQILGQKVEFLVSFYNNEISEKSEIFDDQFSVERPDGSNFTLKIRSTKLEDSAMYFCASRKSRDIYEQYFGPGTRLTVT.

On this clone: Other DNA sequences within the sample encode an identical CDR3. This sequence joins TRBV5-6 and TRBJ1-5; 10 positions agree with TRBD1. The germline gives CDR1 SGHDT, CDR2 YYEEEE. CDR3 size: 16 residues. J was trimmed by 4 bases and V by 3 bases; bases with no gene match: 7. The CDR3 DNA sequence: TGTGCCAGCAGCTGGGGGGGACAGGGGTTAAATCAGCCCCAGCATTTT. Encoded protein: CASSWGGQGLNQPQHF.

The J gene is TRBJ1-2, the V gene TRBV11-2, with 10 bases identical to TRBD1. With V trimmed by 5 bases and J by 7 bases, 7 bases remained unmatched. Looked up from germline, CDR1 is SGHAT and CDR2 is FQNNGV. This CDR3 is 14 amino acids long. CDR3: CASSVGTGVGGYTF. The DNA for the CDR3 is TGTGCCAGCAGCGTAGGGACAGGGGTTGGTGGCTACACCTTC.

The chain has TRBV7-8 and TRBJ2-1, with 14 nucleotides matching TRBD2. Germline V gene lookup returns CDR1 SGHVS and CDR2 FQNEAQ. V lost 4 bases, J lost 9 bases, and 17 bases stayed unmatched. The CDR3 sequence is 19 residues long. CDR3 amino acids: CASSSPTSGGAGSIGEQFF. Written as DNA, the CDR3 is TGTGCCAGCAGCTCCCCGACTAGCGGGGGGGCCGGGTCGATCGGTGAGCAGTTCTTC.